The present TCR beta chain was sequenced within a study of CD8 T cells in ankylosing spondylitis. The CDR3 is 14 amino acids. V was pared by 6 bases and J by 3 bases, with 4 bases of the junction left unmatched. Germline lookup yields CDR1 MNHEY and CDR2 SVGEGT. TCRdb reanalysed the 5' RACE reads using MiXCR and keeps one entry per CDR3 protein. The top ten hold about 45% of the sample, which has 35,000 or so distinct CDR3 sequences, about 15% seen once. Remarks on this clonotype: The antigen is not known.

Study-wide results and limits: Matched synovial fluid from ankylosing spondylitis patients was reported to be enriched for disease-linked clones.

The sample taken for sequencing was blood. The rearrangement uses TRBV6-2 or TRBV6-3 and TRBJ2-2; TRBD2 matches at 7 bases. The TCR originated in a male donor with ankylosing spondylitis or in good health (not recorded which). The chain's CDR3 is CASRRGGDTGELFF. CDR3 bases: TGTGCCAGCAGGCGCGGGGGAGACACCGGGGAGCTGTTTTTT.